These 5 T cell receptor beta chains were sequenced from one sample in a study of memory CD4+ T cells and cytomegalovirus serostatus. The repertoire was sequenced with immunoSEQ multiplex PCR; TCRdb's copy has only in-frame clones and lacks some. The sample lists some 45,000 clones, approximately 74% occurring once. Single viable CD3+CD4+CD8-CD45RO+ cells were sorted as the memory CD4+ T cells. The source material was memory CD4+ T cells from blood. These TCRs come from an adult in good health and CMV-seropositive.

This clone has only a few counts. V gene TRBV4-2 combines with J gene TRBJ2-1; 10 bases match TRBD2. Germline-derived CDR1 and CDR2 are LGHNA and YNFKEQ. The CDR3 runs 17 residues. Germline trimming cut 0 bases from V and 8 bases from J; bases unmatched to any gene: 10. The CDR3 DNA reads as TGTGCCAGCAGCCAAGAAAGTAGCGGGGGGTCAGGAGATGAGCAGTTCTTC. It is translated as CASSQESSGGSGDEQFF.

The chain recombines TRBV7-2 with TRBJ2-5; D might be TRBD1 or TRBD2, each matching 6 bases. V lost 5 bases and J 0 bases, leaving 16 bases between the germline ends. The CDR3 loop spans 16 amino acids. CDR1 and CDR2 from the germline V gene are SGHTA and FQGNSA. DNA of the CDR3: TGTGCCAGCAGCCTAACAGGGAGGAGGGACCAAGAGACCCAGTACTTC. Encoded protein: CASSLTGRRDQETQYF.

By sample fraction, this clone is medium-sized. This chain joins TRBV19 and TRBJ1-1; 7 bases fit TRBD1. V trimming: 3 bases; J trimming: 0 bases; junction bases outside the gene matches: 4. The CDR3 has 15 amino acids. Germline CDR1 reads LNHDA; CDR2 reads SQIVND (reference sequence). In nucleotides, the CDR3 is TGTGCCAGTAGTATTTCAGGGGGAGTGAACACTGAAGCTTTCTTT. Protein: CASSISGGVNTEAFF.

This chain links TRBV6-1 with TRBJ2-5; 12 bases match TRBD2. V lost 6 bases, J lost 5 bases, and 4 bases stayed unmatched. The germline CDR1 and CDR2 sequences are MNHNS and SASEGT. The CDR3 loop spans 14 amino acids. CDR3 amino acids: CASSPTSGGETQYF. The CDR3 bases are TGTGCCAGCAGCCCGACTAGCGGGGGCGAGACCCAGTACTTC.

The V call is TRBV29-1, the J call TRBJ1-4, with D possibly being TRBD1 (6 bases). Germline lookup yields CDR1 SQVTM and CDR2 ANQGSEA. The CDR3 length is 13 residues. V lost 4 bases and J lost 5, with 11 bases in between. CDR3 in DNA: TGCAGCGTTGGGACAGCTAACAATGAAAAACTGTTTTTT. Translation gives CSVGTANNEKLFF.